These T cell receptor beta chains were read from a single sample in a study of shared clonotypes between healthy human individuals. Measured with immunoSEQ multiplex PCR; TCRdb has only the in-frame clones, and not every one. The sample gives millions of clones, over 85% of which show up once; about 0.13% is in the top ten. Sequenced input: naive CD4+ T cells sorted from blood. The receptors were sampled from a young man in good health. Each CDR3 is given with its conserved first and last residue. The D gene is left open where the match is weak. Clone size is shown for a subset of rows, as once, few, many or a class of expanded clone.

j_gene	v_gene	len	abundance	d_gene	CDR3nt	CDR3aa
TRBJ1-1	TRBV5-1	12	-	-	TGCGCCAGCAGCTTGGCAGGTAGTGAAGCTTTCTTT	CASSLAGSEAFF
TRBJ2-7	TRBV5-5	16	-	TRBD1	TGTGCCAGCAGCCCGGAATGGGGACAGGCCCTTTACGAGCAGTACTTC	CASSPEWGQALYEQYF
TRBJ2-5	TRBV5-1	15	once	-	TGCGCCAGCAGCTTAGGGAAGGGGCTTTTAGAGACCCAGTACTTC	CASSLGKGLLETQYF
TRBJ2-7	TRBV13	14	-	-	TGTGCCAGCAGCGCCGAACAGGGAGACTACGAGCAGTACTTC	CASSAEQGDYEQYF
TRBJ2-7	TRBV18	12	-	-	TGTGCCAGCTCACGGGACTCCTTGGACGGGTACTTC	CASSRDSLDGYF
TRBJ2-1	TRBV5-1	14	-	TRBD2	TGCGCCAGCATGGATAGCGGGGGGGCCTATGAGCAGTTCTTC	CASMDSGGAYEQFF
TRBJ2-1	TRBV13	15	-	-	TGTGCCAGCAGCCAGGGGGGGACTACCTACAATGAGCAGTTCTTC	CASSQGGTTYNEQFF
TRBJ1-1	TRBV4-1	12	-	-	TGCGCCAGCAGCCACGGGCCCCGTATATCTTTCTTT	CASSHGPRISFF
TRBJ1-3	TRBV30	14	-	-	TGTGCCTGGAGTCAAGGAACCTCTGGAAACACCATATATTTT	CAWSQGTSGNTIYF
TRBJ2-3	TRBV7-2	17	once	-	TGTGCCAGCTCGAGCCCCTTTGGACGGGAGTACACAGATACGCAGTATTTT	CASSSPFGREYTDTQYF
TRBJ2-3	TRBV5-4	14	-	-	TGTGCCAGCAGCCTCGAATCTAGCACAGATACGCAGTATTTT	CASSLESSTDTQYF
TRBJ2-5	TRBV10-3	13	-	-	TGTGCCATCAGTGGGCAGTACCAAGAGACCCAGTACTTC	CAISGQYQETQYF
TRBJ2-1	TRBV4-3	16	-	-	TGCGCCAGCAGCCAAGAAGGAGGGGACTCCTACAATGAGCAGTTCTTC	CASSQEGGDSYNEQFF
TRBJ2-5	TRBV10-3	13	-	TRBD2	TGTGCCATCAGTGGCGGGAGAGATGAGACCCAGTACTTC	CAISGGRDETQYF
TRBJ1-5	TRBV28	16	-	-	TGTGCCAGCAGTCCCCCTCGGCGGGGCCGCAATCAGCCCCAGCATTTT	CASSPPRRGRNQPQHF
TRBJ2-7	TRBV5-1	15	-	-	TGCGCCAGCAGCTTCGTGGACAGTCCGCCATACGAGCAGTACTTC	CASSFVDSPPYEQYF
TRBJ2-5	TRBV27	15	-	TRBD2	TGTGCCTCCTCGAACTGGGGGGAGGGCCGTGAGACCCAGTACTTC	CASSNWGEGRETQYF
TRBJ1-4	TRBV5-1	14	-	TRBD1	TGCGCCAGCAGCTTCGACAGGGCGGGTGAAAAACTGTTTTTT	CASSFDRAGEKLFF
TRBJ1-1	TRBV6-1	14	-	TRBD1	TGTGCCAGCAGCATACAGGGGCTGAACACTGAAGCTTTCTTT	CASSIQGLNTEAFF
TRBJ2-2	TRBV18	14	-	TRBD1	TGTGCCAGCTCACGAACAGGGGGCACCGGGGAGCTGTTTTTT	CASSRTGGTGELFF
TRBJ2-1	TRBV11-2	15	-	-	TGTGCCAGCAGCCTGGGTCCCCTCCAGTACAATGAGCAGTTCTTC	CASSLGPLQYNEQFF
TRBJ1-6	TRBV5-6	15	-	-	TGTGCCAGCAGCTTGGGCCTTGGGGCTAATTCACCCCTCCACTTT	CASSLGLGANSPLHF
TRBJ1-1	TRBV18	13	-	-	TGTGCCAGCTCACCAACACGCCTGGGTTGGGCTTTCTTT	CASSPTRLGWAFF
TRBJ2-7	TRBV6-6	14	-	TRBD1	TGTGCCAGCAGTCGACAGGGTACGGCCTACGAGCAGTACTTC	CASSRQGTAYEQYF
TRBJ2-7	TRBV5-6	15	-	TRBD2	TGTGCCAGCAGCTCGACCGGGACTAGCGGGTACGAGCAGTACTTC	CASSSTGTSGYEQYF